This T cell receptor beta chain was retrieved from a study of blood T cells in healthy people across ages. The authors ran a second PCR of roughly 7 to 11 cycles using a sample-barcoded 5' primer and a J-beta primer mix. TCRdb redid the calling of the 5' RACE reads with MiXCR, one entry per CDR3 protein. The sample holds roughly 730,000 distinct CDR3 sequences, just over 55% seen once. Per germline, CDR1 KGHDR and CDR2 SFDVKD. The CDR3 is made up of 12 amino acids. V shed 6 bases and J 4 bases; nucleotides not matched to a gene: 1. With regard to this clonotype: Its target is unknown. This may arise from a read error, as a much more abundant clone is one base away.

Study observations and caveats: Versus aged donors, long-lived donors had higher diversity and more naive CD4+ cells.

This rearrangement joins TRBV24-1 to TRBJ1-2, with TRBD1 identical over 7 bases. Material for sequencing was blood. The TCR comes from a man aged 35 to 55 in good health. For the CDR3, the DNA is TGTGCCACCAGTCGGGACAGCTATGGCTACACCTTC. Translated: CATSRDSYGYTF.